This T cell receptor beta chain stems from a study of cytomegalovirus exposure and HLA in healthy donors. Findings and limits, study-wide: An analysis was carried out later, and it reportedly showed fewer N-insertions in an Asian-associated ancestry cluster than the approximately 700-donor mean.

Notes on this clone: The antigen remains undetermined.

Both 60 Vbeta primers and 13 Jbeta primers went into the PCR. TCRdb's table, derived via immunoSEQ multiplex PCR, lists solely in-frame clones and lacks some. Counted here are around 140,000 clones, approximately 90% occurring once; the ten biggest clones make up 4% to 6.5%. CDR1 and CDR2 (germline): SGHRS, YFSETQ. The CDR3 loop spans 15 amino acids. V was pared by 4 bases and J by 1 base, with 11 bases between. What was sequenced was PBMCs. The V call is TRBV5-1, the J call TRBJ2-2; maybe TRBD2 (5 bases). This clonotype was obtained from a woman in her 30s in good health and CMV-seronegative. CDR3 nucleotides: TGCGCCAGCAGCCCCCGGGGAGAGAACACCGGGGAGCTGTTTTTT. It yields the protein CASSPRGENTGELFF.